This passage covers 32 T cell receptor beta chains from one sample sequenced in a study of blood T cell repertoires in COVID-19. TCRdb's table, derived via immunoSEQ multiplex PCR, lists solely in-frame clones and lacks some. The sample has approximately 190,000 clones, 80% to 85% seen once. Sequenced input: peripheral blood. The source of these receptors is a human donor in a cohort sampled during active COVID-19.

This clone was seen only a few times. The J gene is TRBJ1-5, the V gene TRBV30; 8 nucleotides agree with TRBD1. Germline CDR1 GTSNPN, CDR2 SVGIG (reference sequence). V trimming: 6 bases; J trimming: 1 base; junction bases outside the gene matches: 2. This CDR3 has 13 residues. CDR3 coding DNA: TGTGCCTGCGACAGGGGAAGCAATCAGCCCCAGCATTTT. Amino acid sequence: CACDRGSNQPQHF.

The chain combines TRBV7-9 with TRBJ2-3; the D is unclear. Between the trimmed V and J ends, which lost 3 bases and 8 bases, there was a span of 6 bases. This CDR3 spans 11 amino acids. Germline CDR1 and CDR2: SEHNR and FQNEAQ (reference sequence). In DNA, the CDR3 is TGTGCCAGCAGCTTGATCGGTACGCAGTATTTT. The encoded protein is CASSLIGTQYF.

The CDR3 sequence is CASSFSRGQTEAFF. The CDR3 nucleotides are TGTGCCAGCAGCTTCTCAAGGGGGCAAACTGAAGCTTTCTTT. The chain uses TRBV11-1 and TRBJ1-1; TRBD1 aligns across 7 bases. After removal of 3 bases from V and 5 bases from J, the junction contained 6 bases not matched to a gene. Looked up from germline, CDR1 is SGHAT and CDR2 is FQDESV (reference sequence). The CDR3 sequence is 14 residues long.

V usage is TRBV7-9 and J usage is TRBJ2-5; weak D call: TRBD1 (5 bases). This CDR3 spans 12 amino acids. Germline V gives CDR1 SEHNR, CDR2 FQNEAQ (reference sequence). Trimming took 4 bases from V and 7 from J, leaving 10 bases between them. The chain's CDR3 is CASSYGQGTQYF. The DNA for the CDR3 is TGTGCCAGCAGCTACGGGCAGGGGACCCAGTACTTC.

This clone was detected only once. This chain links TRBV12-2 with TRBJ1-3. TRBV12-2 is deemed a pseudogene. The CDR3 runs to 11 residues. CDR3 residues: CASPSVNTIYF. The DNA of the CDR3 is TGTGCAAGTCCCAGCGTAAACACCATATATTTT.

The chain has TRBV11-1 and TRBJ1-1; 7 bases match TRBD1. The CDR3 sequence is 16 residues long. The ends lost 5 bases at V and 4 bases at J; junction bases unmatched: 13. Per the germline V gene, CDR1 is SGHAT and CDR2 is FQDESV (reference sequence). As DNA, the CDR3 is TGTGCCAGCAGCATCACAGGGGCCGGGGTAGCCACTGAAGCTTTCTTT. Translating gives CASSITGAGVATEAFF.

The chain recombines TRBV29-1 with TRBJ2-7, with D tentatively TRBD2 (6 bases). The CDR3 covers 16 residues. V was clipped by 4 bases and J by 4 bases, with 23 bases between them. The germline V gene has CDR1 SQVTM and CDR2 ANQGSEA. The DNA of the CDR3 is TGCAGCGTTGCGGCTACTAAGGAGGGAAAGAGGTACGAGCAGTACTTC. Translating gives CSVAATKEGKRYEQYF.

The chain employs TRBV5-1 and TRBJ2-3, with D perhaps TRBD1 (6 bases). Germline V gene sequence: CDR1 SGHRS, CDR2 YFSETQ. This CDR3 is built from 17 residues. V lost 0 bases to trimming and J lost 4 bases, with 18 bases between them. CDR3 nucleotide sequence: TGCGCCAGCAGCTTGGCCGTAAGTGGGGGCCGCGCAGATACGCAGTATTTT. This codes for CASSLAVSGGRADTQYF.

This chain links TRBV6-5 with TRBJ2-6; D is ambiguous. The CDR3 runs to 14 residues. From germline, CDR1 is MNHEY and CDR2 SVGAGI. V lost 7 bases, J lost 4 bases, and 11 bases lay in between. The CDR3 is CASNPLTGANVLTF. CDR3 in DNA: TGTGCCAGCAACCCCCTCACAGGGGCCAACGTCCTGACTTTC.

This rearrangement joins TRBV5-1 to TRBJ2-7, with 9 bases lining up with TRBD1. The CDR3 has 14 residues. J was trimmed by 2 bases and V by 4 bases; bases with no gene match: 4. Germline CDR1 SGHRS, CDR2 YFSETQ. This CDR3 reads CASSPGQGAYEQYF. The CDR3 nucleotides read TGCGCCAGCAGCCCGGGACAGGGTGCCTACGAGCAGTACTTC.

J is TRBJ2-3 and V is TRBV7-3, with D perhaps matching TRBD1 (6 bases). V shed 6 bases and J shed 2 bases, with 18 bases lying between them. CDR1 is SGHTA, CDR2 FQGTGA, per germline. CDR3 size: 16 residues. This CDR3 reads CASSRNSGAFTDTQYF. CDR3 sequence (DNA): TGTGCCAGCAGTCGAAATTCAGGGGCCTTCACAGATACGCAGTATTTT. The full variable domain, rest sourced from reference TRBV7-3 and TRBJ2-3, is GAGVSQTPSNKVTEKGKYVELRCDPISGHTALYWYRQSLGQGPEFLIYFQGTGAADDSGLPNDRFFAVRPEGSVSTLKIQRTERGDSAVYLCASSRNSGAFTDTQYFGPGTRLTVL.

The chain joins TRBV6-5 to TRBJ2-5; tentatively, D is TRBD2 (5 bases). Trimming left V 6 bases short and J 1 base short, with 12 bases between. The CDR3 spans 14 residues. Per the germline V gene, CDR1 is MNHEY and CDR2 is SVGAGI. CDR3 amino acids: CASRRDGLQETQYF. The CDR3 DNA reads TGTGCCAGCAGGAGAGACGGACTCCAAGAGACCCAGTACTTC.

The chain employs TRBV19 and TRBJ1-4; 9 bases are shared with TRBD1. The CDR3 extends over 15 amino acids. The germline CDR1 and CDR2 sequences are LNHDA and SQIVND (reference sequence). Trimming at V came to 4 bases and at J to 5 bases, leaving 5 bases not matched to a gene. The CDR3 reads CASSTWTGENEKLFF. The CDR3 nucleotides read TGTGCCAGTAGTACCTGGACAGGGGAGAATGAAAAACTGTTTTTT.

The chain joins TRBV5-1 to TRBJ1-2, with D tentatively TRBD1 (5 bases). V lost 0 bases to trimming and J lost 6 bases, with 9 bases between them. Per the germline V gene, CDR1 is SGHRS and CDR2 is YFSETQ. This CDR3 has 13 amino acids. The CDR3 nucleotides read TGCGCCAGCAGCTTGGGCGGGACGAATGGCTACACCTTC. This encodes CASSLGGTNGYTF.

The CDR3 DNA follows: TGTGCCAGCAGCCAACCAACTACAACCGGGGAGCTGTTTTTT. Translating it yields CASSQPTTTGELFF. The J gene is TRBJ2-2, the V gene TRBV6-5; D gene ambiguous. Deletions cut 6 bases from V and 5 bases from J, with 13 bases between. The CDR3 totals 14 residues. Germline V gene sequence: CDR1 MNHEY, CDR2 SVGAGI.

This clone was seen just once. The V gene is TRBV18, the J gene TRBJ1-1; 8 nucleotides agree with TRBD1. The V segment lost 3 bases and the J segment 4 bases; nucleotides outside the gene matches: 10. The CDR3 covers 16 residues. The germline CDR1 and CDR2 sequences are KGHSH and LQKENI. DNA of the CDR3: TGTGCCAGCTCACCCATTTCAGGGGGCGCAAGCACTGAAGCTTTCTTT. This codes for CASSPISGGASTEAFF.

The rearrangement uses TRBV19 and TRBJ2-1, with 12 positions matching TRBD2. Germline values: CDR1 LNHDA, CDR2 SQIVND (reference sequence). The CDR3 extends over 16 amino acids. The V and J ends lost 6 bases and 6 bases, in that order; junction bases with no gene match: 9. CDR3 nucleotides: TGTGCCAGTAGCAAATCACCGACTAGCGGGAGCAATGAGCAGTTCTTC. This codes for CASSKSPTSGSNEQFF. The complete variable domain, with remaining parts taken from reference TRBV19 and TRBJ2-1, reads DGGITQSPKYLFRKEGQNVTLSCEQNLNHDAMYWYRQDPGQGLRLIYYSQIVNDFQKGDIAEGYSVSREKKESFPLTVTSAQKNPTAFYLCASSKSPTSGSNEQFFGPGTRLTVL.

The chain uses TRBV18 and TRBJ1-1; a weak D match, TRBD1 (5 bases). V was cut by 1 base and J by 3 bases, with 18 bases left in between. From germline, CDR1 is KGHSH and CDR2 LQKENI. The CDR3 runs 17 residues. CDR3 DNA: TGTGCCAGCTCACCACTTAGATGGACATCCACGGACACTGAAGCTTTCTTT. It is translated as CASSPLRWTSTDTEAFF.

The J gene is TRBJ2-1, the V gene TRBV2; 13 bases are a match to TRBD2. The germline gives CDR1 SNHLY, CDR2 FYNNEI. Trimming took 6 bases from V and 4 from J; bases not matched to a gene: 9. The CDR3 covers 17 residues. This CDR3 is CASRETSGRPGYNEQFF. The CDR3 coding sequence is TGTGCCAGCAGAGAGACTAGCGGGAGGCCGGGGTACAATGAGCAGTTCTTC.

This sequence joins TRBV5-1 and TRBJ2-7, with TRBD1 matching over 8 bases. The V gene end was trimmed by 0 bases and the J gene end by 5 bases; junction bases not matched to a gene: 13. The CDR3 runs to 17 residues. Germline V gene lookup returns CDR1 SGHRS and CDR2 YFSETQ. CDR3: CASSLAGYGAGGHEQYV. The CDR3 DNA sequence: TGCGCCAGCAGCTTGGCGGGTTATGGGGCAGGGGGCCACGAGCAGTACGTC.

This CDR3 reads CASTPLILNGGELFF. The CDR3 DNA is TGTGCCAGTACCCCCTTGATCCTCAACGGTGGGGAGCTGTTTTTT. The genes are TRBV19 and TRBJ2-2, with D uncertain. Germline CDR1 LNHDA, CDR2 SQIVND (reference sequence). Trimming pared 7 bases from V and 8 bases from J, leaving 20 bases between. The CDR3 totals 15 residues.

The chain links TRBV7-8 to TRBJ1-4, with TRBD1 identical over 7 bases. Germline assignment: CDR1 SGHVS and CDR2 FQNEAQ. After removal of 3 bases from V and 7 bases from J, the junction contained 5 bases not matched to a gene. There are 14 residues in the CDR3. The CDR3 nucleotides read TGTGCCAGCAGCTTGACGGGGACAGTTGAAAAACTGTTTTTT. Amino acid sequence: CASSLTGTVEKLFF.

The chain recombines TRBV19 with TRBJ2-2; unclear D gene. Trimming stripped 3 bases from V and 6 bases from J, with 20 bases between. Germline-derived CDR1 and CDR2 are LNHDA and SQIVND (reference sequence). CDR3 length: 17 residues. The chain's CDR3 is CASSIANDIQIAGELFF. The CDR3 DNA is TGTGCCAGTAGTATTGCTAACGACATTCAAATTGCCGGGGAGCTGTTTTTT.

This chain joins TRBV3-1 (or the pseudogene TRBV3-2) and TRBJ2-4; possible D gene TRBD2, 5 bases. The germline gives CDR1 LGHDT, CDR2 YNNKEL (reference sequence). V was shortened by 5 bases and J by 0 bases, with 17 bases between the two germline ends. The CDR3 consists of 17 residues. This chain's CDR3 is CASSKGSRGQAKNIQYF. The CDR3, as DNA: TGTGCCAGCAGCAAGGGATCTCGGGGTCAAGCCAAAAACATTCAGTACTTC.

This sequence joins TRBV3-1 (or the pseudogene TRBV3-2) and TRBJ2-5; D call uncertain. Germline V gene sequence: CDR1 LGHDT, CDR2 YNNKEL (reference sequence). The CDR3 is 12 amino acids. Trimming removed 0 bases at V and 6 bases at J, with 5 bases between. CDR3: CASSQDSQTQYF. CDR3 coding DNA: TGTGCCAGCAGCCAAGATAGTCAGACCCAGTACTTC.

J is TRBJ2-3 and V is TRBV5-1; D might be TRBD1 (6 bases). The germline CDR1 and CDR2 sequences are SGHRS and YFSETQ. Deletions cut 0 bases from V and 7 bases from J, with 18 bases between. The CDR3 spans 16 residues. The CDR3, as DNA: TGCGCCAGCAGCTTGGGATCTGGGGGCCTCCCCCATACGCAGTATTTT. It specifies CASSLGSGGLPHTQYF.

This clone was detected only once. This chain links TRBV3-1 (or the pseudogene TRBV3-2) with TRBJ1-5; D unresolved. The CDR3 sequence is 14 residues long. Trimming left V 1 base short and J 7 bases short, with 11 bases between. The germline CDR1 and CDR2 sequences are LGHDT and YNNKEL (reference sequence). The CDR3 DNA reads as TGTGCCAGCAGCCAAGTAATGGTGGAGCAGCCCCAGCATTTT. Translated: CASSQVMVEQPQHF.

This chain links TRBV7-9 with TRBJ1-1; D is undetermined. The CDR3 has 13 amino acids. The V end was cut by 5 bases, the J end by 6 bases, with 13 bases between. Germline V gene lookup returns CDR1 SEHNR and CDR2 FQNEAQ (reference sequence). CDR3 protein: CASSPMARSEAFF. CDR3 bases: TGTGCCAGCAGCCCGATGGCACGCTCTGAAGCTTTCTTT.

The genes are TRBV25-1 and TRBJ2-2; 7 bases fit TRBD1. The germline V gene has CDR1 MGHDK and CDR2 SYGVNS. V shed 2 bases and J 3 bases; nucleotides not matched to a gene: 12. The CDR3 loop spans 18 amino acids. CDR3 residues: CASSEALSRTGDTGELFF. CDR3 nucleotides: TGTGCCAGCAGTGAAGCCCTAAGCCGGACAGGTGACACCGGGGAGCTGTTTTTT.

The chain carries TRBV10-3 and TRBJ1-5; no clear D. The CDR3 length is 15 residues. V lost 3 bases and J lost 0, with 9 bases in between. Germline values: CDR1 ENHRY, CDR2 SYGVKD. For the CDR3, the DNA is TGTGCCATCAGTGAAAGTAGTCTTAGCAATCAGCCCCAGCATTTT. It specifies CAISESSLSNQPQHF.

The chain joins TRBV6-5 to TRBJ2-1; tentatively, D is TRBD2 (6 bases). V was clipped by 11 bases and J by 5 bases, with 13 bases between them. The CDR3 length is 12 residues. CDR1 is MNHEY, CDR2 SVGAGI, per germline. This CDR3 reads CADGGRNNEQFF. The CDR3 DNA reads TGTGCCGACGGGGGAAGGAACAATGAGCAGTTCTTC.

The J gene is TRBJ1-2, the V gene TRBV19; TRBD1 matches at 7 bases. The germline V gene has CDR1 LNHDA and CDR2 SQIVND (reference sequence). The length of the CDR3 is 20 residues. Trimming removed 3 bases from V and 2 bases from J; junction bases left unmatched: 21. The CDR3 nucleotides read TGTGCCAGTAGTATGAGGACAGGCACAGCCAGTTTGCAAGGCAACTATGGCTACACCTTC. Protein: CASSMRTGTASLQGNYGYTF.